This T cell receptor beta chain came from a study of T cells in Graves' hyperthyroidism and ophthalmopathy. V gave up 5 bases and J gave up 0 bases, with 10 bases separating them. Germline V gives CDR1 SQVTM, CDR2 ANQGSEA. The CDR3 spans 13 residues. Amplified TCR beta CDR3 regions came from RNA transcripts. First-round RT-PCR with HTBI primers amplified the TCR CDR3 region. TCRdb used MiXCR to reprocess the multiplex PCR reads, holding one entry per CDR3 protein. Counted here are hundreds of thousands of distinct CDR3 sequences, 38% occurring once; the ten biggest clones make up approximately 8.7%. This sequence was found in a man younger than 35 with Graves' hyperthyroidism. The V and J genes are TRBV29-1 and TRBJ1-1; D might be TRBD1 (5 bases). The sequenced sample consisted of blood. CDR3 bases: TGCAGCGTTTCAGGACAACTGAACACTGAAGCTTTCTTT. Amino acids: CSVSGQLNTEAFF.